These 9 T cell receptor beta chains share one sample of origin, sequenced in a study of siplizumab effects on memory and regulatory T cells. Data came from immunoSEQ multiplex PCR; TCRdb stores just in-frame clones and leaves some out. The sample records over 85,000 clones, 92% being singletons. Sample: CD4+ T cells sorted from blood. All receptors derive from a human donor in good health.

The rearrangement uses TRBV27 and TRBJ2-4; 8 positions match TRBD1. The V and J ends lost 1 base and 11 bases, in that order; junction bases with no gene match: 7. Germline CDR1 reads MNHEY; CDR2 reads SMNVEV (reference sequence). The length of the CDR3 is 14 residues. The chain's CDR3 is CASSLYSRGLVQYF. DNA of the CDR3: TGTGCCAGCAGTTTATACTCCAGGGGGCTCGTTCAGTACTTC.

The V call is TRBV11-3, the J call TRBJ2-7; D might be TRBD1 or TRBD2, each matching 5 bases. CDR1 and CDR2 from the germline V gene are SGHNT and YENEEA. V lost 3 bases, J lost 5 bases, and 11 bases lay in between. The CDR3 spans 13 residues. The CDR3 protein is CASSFRDHDEQYF. The CDR3 DNA reads TGTGCCAGCAGCTTTAGGGACCACGACGAGCAGTACTTC.

The V call is TRBV6-6, the J call TRBJ1-2, with a possible D match to TRBD1 (5 bases). There are 16 residues in the CDR3. Trimming took 2 bases from V and 0 from J, leaving 13 bases between them. Germline lookup yields CDR1 MNHNY and CDR2 SVGAGI (reference sequence). CDR3 region: CASSYGTGDSNYGYTF. The CDR3 DNA is TGTGCCAGCAGTTACGGGACGGGCGATTCTAACTATGGCTACACCTTC.

The CDR3, as DNA: TGTGCCAGCAGCCCGGGCTTTAGGAGGGGAGAGACCCAGTACTTC. Translated: CASSPGFRRGETQYF. The V call is TRBV14, the J call TRBJ2-5, with D possibly being TRBD2 (6 bases). Trimming shortened V by 4 bases and J by 4 bases, and 16 bases separated the two germline ends. The CDR3 sequence is 15 residues long. The V gene's germline CDR1 is SGHDN and CDR2 FVKESK.

As concerns this clone: Other DNA variants within this sample encode the same CDR3. The rearrangement joins TRBV18 to TRBJ2-7, with 11 bases aligning to TRBD2. The CDR3 is 15 amino acids. Germline V gene lookup returns CDR1 KGHSH and CDR2 LQKENI. The ends lost 6 bases at V and 2 bases at J; junction bases unmatched: 6. As DNA, the CDR3 is TGTGCCAGCTCGCCTCTAGCGGGAGGTCCCTACGAGCAGTACTTC. Protein sequence: CASSPLAGGPYEQYF.

The chain employs TRBV10-3 and TRBJ1-1; no clear D. The germline CDR1 and CDR2 sequences are ENHRY and SYGVKD. There are 14 residues in the CDR3. V gave up 2 bases and J gave up 0 bases, with 7 bases separating them. The CDR3 DNA reads TGTGCCATCAGTGAGCTTCGGTTGAACACTGAAGCTTTCTTT. It translates to CAISELRLNTEAFF.

This chain uses TRBV7-6 with TRBJ1-5; 8 bases fit TRBD1. Germline V gene lookup returns CDR1 SGHVS and CDR2 FNYEAQ. The CDR3 totals 20 residues. The V segment lost 4 bases and the J segment 0 bases; nucleotides outside the gene matches: 17. The CDR3 protein is CASSSYPTRDRSHSNQPQHF. The DNA for the CDR3 is TGTGCCAGCAGCTCCTACCCCACCCGGGACAGGTCTCATAGCAATCAGCCCCAGCATTTT.

The gene calls are TRBV5-6 and TRBJ1-5; perhaps TRBD1 as D (5 bases). Germline CDR1 is SGHDT and CDR2 is YYEEEE. Trimming took off 1 base at V and 9 bases at J, with 17 bases between the two ends. There are 15 residues in the CDR3. The CDR3 reads CASSLSRTRGGPQHF. In DNA form, the CDR3 reads TGTGCCAGCAGCTTGAGTCGGACAAGAGGAGGGCCCCAGCATTTT.

This clone was seen a handful of times. This sequence joins TRBV13 and TRBJ2-2; TRBD2 is a possible D gene (5 bases). The V gene's germline CDR1 is PRHDT and CDR2 FYEKMQ (reference sequence). The length of the CDR3 is 14 residues. With 3 bases removed from V and 0 bases from J, the gap between germline ends came to 5 bases. As DNA, the CDR3 is TGTGCCAGCAGCTTCGGGGCGAACACCGGGGAGCTGTTTTTT. This translates into CASSFGANTGELFF.